Presented here are 15 T cell receptor beta chains from one specimen sequenced in a study of human T cells and chemical hapten exposure. Using its own MiXCR run on the RACE reads, TCRdb lists one record per CDR3 protein. Of some 360,000 distinct CDR3 sequences in the sample, 4% to 6% were seen once. Sample time point: pre-sensitization, week 0. Treatment reported: therapeutic diphenylcyclopropenone sensitization with weekly scalp DPC. Sequencing used whole blood, obtained in connection with sensitization to the hapten diphenylcyclopropenone (DPC). The source of these receptors is a woman in her forties or fifties with alopecia areata. Some clones in this sample may be carry-over from other donors' samples.

This clonotype was observed at least ten times. The CDR3 spells CASRGQGRSDTQYF. The CDR3 DNA sequence: TGTGCCAGCAGGGGACAGGGGCGCTCAGATACGCAGTATTTT. The V call is TRBV6-6, the J call TRBJ2-3; 10 bases map to TRBD1. The germline V gene encodes CDR1 MNHNY and CDR2 SVGAGI (reference sequence). The trim removed 6 bases at V and 4 bases at J, leaving 4 bases unmatched. This CDR3 region has 14 residues.

This sequence joins TRBV20-1 and TRBJ1-5; D call uncertain. The CDR3 runs to 14 residues. CDR1 and CDR2 from the germline V gene are DFQATT and SNEGSKA (reference sequence). Trimming shortened V by 6 bases and J by 2 bases, and 14 bases separated the two germline ends. The CDR3 protein is CSAPAGTGNQPQHF. CDR3 nucleotides: TGCAGTGCCCCCGCAGGAACTGGCAATCAGCCCCAGCATTTT.

This sequence joins TRBV4-1 and TRBJ1-6; D remains unclear. The CDR3 contains 15 residues. V was cut by 1 base and J by 3 bases, with 7 bases left in between. The germline V gene encodes CDR1 MGHRA and CDR2 YSYEKL. The CDR3, as DNA: TGCGCCAGCAGCCAAGTCCTGGGCTATAATTCACCCCTCCACTTT. It specifies CASSQVLGYNSPLHF.

In this sample, this clonotype turned up a few times. The chain couples TRBV4-3 to TRBJ2-2, with 8 bases that match TRBD1. Germline assignment: CDR1 LGHNA and CDR2 YSLEER. Trimming cost V 4 bases and J 7 bases; bases outside gene matches: 2. The CDR3 totals 13 residues. The CDR3 nucleotides read TGCGCCAGCAGCCCAGGGGGCGGCGGGGAGCTGTTTTTT. Its protein product is CASSPGGGGELFF.

Many counts were recorded for this clonotype. The V and J genes are TRBV10-3 and TRBJ2-1; D not certain. Germline loops: CDR1 ENHRY, CDR2 SYGVKD. V shed 0 bases and J shed 0 bases, with 9 bases lying between them. This CDR3 is 16 amino acids long. In DNA, the CDR3 is TGTGCCATCAGTGAGTCTGGCGGTAGCTCCTACAATGAGCAGTTCTTC. It yields the protein CAISESGGSSYNEQFF.

The CDR3 reads CASSQERLAGASDTQYF. Written as DNA, the CDR3 is TGCGCCAGCAGCCAAGAAAGGCTAGCGGGAGCGTCAGATACGCAGTATTTT. The chain has TRBV4-1 and TRBJ2-3, with 10 bases matching TRBD2. Germline trimming cut 0 bases from V and 4 bases from J; bases unmatched to any gene: 7. CDR3 length equals 17 residues. CDR1 MGHRA and CDR2 YSYEKL come from the germline V gene.

V and J are TRBV2 and TRBJ2-3, with D unclear. This CDR3 has 16 amino acids. Trimming left V 2 bases short and J 0 bases short, with 12 bases between. Looked up from germline, CDR1 is SNHLY and CDR2 is FYNNEI. The CDR3 DNA sequence: TGTGCCAGCAGTGAACCTTACTTGCCTAGCACAGATACGCAGTATTTT. Translated, it gives CASSEPYLPSTDTQYF.

This clonotype turned up a few times. The chain joins TRBV6-1 to TRBJ2-3; 9 positions agree with TRBD1. Germline CDR1 is MNHNS and CDR2 is SASEGT. The CDR3 extends over 16 amino acids. The trim removed 2 bases at V and 3 bases at J, leaving 6 bases unmatched. CDR3 nucleotides: TGTGCCAGCAGTGAATATACAGGGGGCTGGACAGATACGCAGTATTTT. Amino acids: CASSEYTGGWTDTQYF.

This clonotype was found many times. The rearrangement uses TRBV29-1 and TRBJ2-2, with 7 bases aligning to TRBD2. From germline, CDR1 is SQVTM and CDR2 ANQGSEA. V was clipped by 5 bases and J by 6 bases; unmatched bases: 9. The CDR3 contains 14 residues. The CDR3 DNA reads as TGCAGCGTTTCGCCAGGGAGGGCGGCCGGGGAGCTGTTTTTT. This codes for CSVSPGRAAGELFF.

The rearrangement uses TRBV6-6 and TRBJ2-4, with D hard to call. The V gene lost 6 bases and the J gene lost 0 bases, with 6 bases spanning the gap. CDR1 is MNHNY and CDR2 is SVGAGI in the germline V gene (reference sequence). The CDR3 runs 13 residues. DNA for the CDR3: TGTGCCAGCAGCCCCGCAGCCAAAAACATTCAGTACTTC. Translating gives CASSPAAKNIQYF.

Ten or more counts support this clonotype. The V and J genes are TRBV28 and TRBJ2-3; the D is unclear. CDR1 MDHEN and CDR2 SYDVKM come from the germline V gene. This CDR3 has 17 residues. The V end lost 1 base, the J end lost 1 base, and 15 bases lay between the germline ends. In DNA, the CDR3 is TGTGCCAGCAGTTTATCTGCCGGGTCCGCAGGCACAGATACGCAGTATTTT. Encoded protein: CASSLSAGSAGTDTQYF.

The V call is TRBV4-3, the J call TRBJ2-7; tentatively, D is TRBD2 (6 bases). Germline CDR1 is LGHNA and CDR2 is YSLEER. V lost 4 bases to trimming and J lost 1 base, with 11 bases between them. CDR3 size: 14 residues. The DNA for the CDR3 is TGCGCCAGCAGCCCCGGGACTTTTTCCTACGAGCAGTACTTC. Its translation: CASSPGTFSYEQYF.

CDR3 loop: CASSRRGAMNTEAFF. The CDR3 nucleotides read TGTGCCAGCAGTCGCAGGGGAGCGATGAACACTGAAGCTTTCTTT. The chain carries TRBV6-5 and TRBJ1-1; tentatively, D is TRBD1 (6 bases). This CDR3 region has 15 residues. Germline V gene data show CDR1 as MNHEY and CDR2 as SVGAGI. V shed 5 bases and J shed 0 bases, with 13 bases lying between them.

In DNA, the CDR3 is TGTGCCATCAGTGAACACGGACTAGCGGGGGGCTTAGCCAAAAACATTCAGTACTTC. Amino acid sequence: CAISEHGLAGGLAKNIQYF. The J gene is TRBJ2-4, the V gene TRBV10-3; 14 bases agree with TRBD2. The CDR3 has 19 residues. V trimming: 3 bases; J trimming: 0 bases; junction bases outside the gene matches: 7. CDR1 and CDR2 from the germline V gene are ENHRY and SYGVKD.

The chain joins TRBV6-2 or TRBV6-3 to TRBJ2-3; TRBD2 agrees at 7 bases. With 4 bases clipped from V and 1 base from J, the junction kept 5 bases outside the gene matches. This CDR3 has 15 amino acids. CDR1 is MNHEY and CDR2 is SVGEGT in the germline V gene. DNA for the CDR3: TGTGCCAGCAGTTTCCGGGAGGCGGGCACAGATACGCAGTATTTT. Translating it yields CASSFREAGTDTQYF.